This TCR beta chain was sequenced during a study of persistence of HIV-infected CD4 T cells. Points on this clone: As yet, its antigen is unknown.

V lost 7 bases and J lost 5, with 15 bases in between. From germline, CDR1 is MNHEY and CDR2 SVGAGI. This CDR3 spans 14 amino acids. Overall study results and limits: Bulk TCR data could not be restricted to HIV-1-infected CMV-responding cells.

This was the immunoSEQ version 4 assay in survey mode. Data came from immunoSEQ multiplex PCR; TCRdb stores just in-frame clones and leaves some out. This table has just under 20,000 clones, around 78% appearing once. Cells were stimulated with CMV-infected fibroblast lysates at about 10 ug/mL. Sorting of responding CD4+ T cells relied on upregulated CD40 ligand together with CD69. The input for sequencing was CD4+ T cells sorted from PBMCs after approximately 19-hour stimulation, taken from a patient who received antiretroviral therapy. The V call is TRBV6-5, the J call TRBJ1-5; maybe TRBD1 (6 bases). The sequence derives from an adult man with HIV who was CMV-seropositive. CDR3 DNA sequence: TGTGCCAGCACATGGCTGAGGGGGGATCAGCCCCAGCATTTT. This translates into CASTWLRGDQPQHF.